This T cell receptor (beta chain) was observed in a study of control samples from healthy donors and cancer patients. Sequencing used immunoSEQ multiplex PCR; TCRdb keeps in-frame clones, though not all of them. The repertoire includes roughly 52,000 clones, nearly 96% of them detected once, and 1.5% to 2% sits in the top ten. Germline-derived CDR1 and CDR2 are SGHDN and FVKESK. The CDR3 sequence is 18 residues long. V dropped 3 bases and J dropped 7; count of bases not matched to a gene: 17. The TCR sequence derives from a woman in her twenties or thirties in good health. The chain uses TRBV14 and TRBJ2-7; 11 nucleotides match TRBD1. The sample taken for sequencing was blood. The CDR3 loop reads CASSHRTGGFGGSGEQYF. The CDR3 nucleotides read TGTGCCAGCAGCCATCGGACAGGGGGCTTCGGCGGGAGTGGGGAGCAGTACTTC.